The clone carrying this TCR beta chain was observed at least ten times. Its antigen is currently unknown. The data stem from a study of regulatory T cells in long-lasting Graves disease. Study-level findings and limits: Between persistent patients, about 2,800 public clonotypes were shared, exceeding the approximately 940 shared between new patients.

Sample time point: newly diagnosed GD, antithyroid drugs for less than 3 months. The TCR library used RNA extracted from PBMCs. In building TCR beta libraries, iRepertoire HTBI primers were used together with Arm-PCR of CDR3 regions. In the original analysis: Overall, samples carried 60 to 65 TRBV and approximately 14 TRBJ segments. Each CDR3 protein gets one entry after TCRdb re-called the multiplex PCR reads with MiXCR. The V and J calls come from TCRdb's annotation, not from the publication. The profile covers 350,000 to 500,000 distinct CDR3 sequences, with over 15% appearing a single time and 20% to 25% taken by the ten largest. This sample was shared with a second study, whose subject was T cells in Graves' hyperthyroidism and ophthalmopathy.

The source material was peripheral blood mononuclear cells (PBMCs), sampled at new diagnosis, from a patient treated with antithyroid drugs. This clonotype was obtained from a young woman with Graves disease.

Here the CDR3 reads CASSLTPSGQGNTGELFF. DNA of the CDR3: TGTGCCAGCAGCTTAACCCCCTCCGGGCAGGGGAACACCGGGGAGCTGTTTTTT. The V gene is TRBV7-3, the J gene TRBJ2-2, with D perhaps TRBD1 (5 bases). The CDR3 covers 18 residues. Germline CDR1 reads SGHTA; CDR2 reads FQGTGA. V was clipped by 0 bases and J by 1 base, with 15 bases between them.